These 23 T cell receptor beta chains came from one sample sequenced in a study of cytomegalovirus exposure and HLA in healthy donors. A multiplex PCR was run with 60 Vbeta primers and 13 Jbeta primers. Produced via immunoSEQ multiplex PCR; TCRdb's table is partial and in-frame only. The top ten hold roughly 4.7% of the sample, which has 150,000 to 200,000 clones, less than 90% seen once. The sample consisted of PBMCs. The source is a woman aged 45-65 years in good health and CMV-seropositive.

J is TRBJ1-6 and V is TRBV5-6; a weak D match, TRBD1 (5 bases). The germline CDR1 and CDR2 sequences are SGHDT and YYEEEE. The V and J ends lost 3 bases and 12 bases respectively, with 19 bases between them. The CDR3 is 15 amino acids. The CDR3 region has the DNA TGTGCCAGCAGCTCTTCGGGCAGGGTCAGTGGACCCCTCCACTTT. Its translation is CASSSSGRVSGPLHF.

V and J are TRBV7-2 and TRBJ2-7; TRBD2 matches 12 bases. CDR1 and CDR2 (germline): SGHTA, FQGNSA. The ends lost 5 bases at V and 4 bases at J; junction bases unmatched: 3. The CDR3 length is 14 residues. As DNA, the CDR3 is TGTGCCAGCAGCCAGACTAGCGGGGGATACGAGCAGTACTTC. Translation gives CASSQTSGGYEQYF.

The V and J genes are TRBV2 and TRBJ2-1; TRBD2 agrees at 11 bases. V was clipped by 4 bases and J by 7 bases; unmatched bases: 9. The germline gives CDR1 SNHLY, CDR2 FYNNEI. This CDR3 region has 16 residues. Here the CDR3 reads CASSAGLTSGDNEQFF. The CDR3 DNA is TGTGCCAGCAGTGCGGGATTGACTAGCGGGGATAATGAGCAGTTCTTC.

This sequence joins TRBV5-1 and TRBJ2-3; 10 bases fit TRBD2. Per the germline V gene, CDR1 is SGHRS and CDR2 is YFSETQ. The CDR3 has 17 residues. V lost 3 bases, J lost 3 bases, and 10 bases stayed unmatched. In DNA form, the CDR3 reads TGCGCCAGCAGCTACTTAGCGGGGGGCGCCACGACAGATACGCAGTATTTT. This translates into CASSYLAGGATTDTQYF. The whole variable domain, filled in from reference TRBV5-1 and TRBJ2-3, reads KAGVTQTPRYLIKTRGQQVTLSCSPISGHRSVSWYQQTPGQGLQFLFEYFSETQRNKGNFPGRFSGRQFSNSRSEMNVSTLELGDSALYLCASSYLAGGATTDTQYFGPGTRLTVL.

This sequence joins TRBV28 and TRBJ1-1; D is possibly TRBD1 (5 bases). The germline CDR1 and CDR2 sequences are MDHEN and SYDVKM. The CDR3 has 12 residues. V lost 5 bases to trimming and J lost 8 bases, with 12 bases between them. The CDR3 protein is CASSEDKAEAFF. Written as DNA, the CDR3 is TGTGCCAGCAGTGAGGACAAAGCCGAAGCTTTCTTT.

This clone came up a few times. The chain has TRBV7-2 and TRBJ2-1, with 9 nucleotides matching TRBD2. V dropped 5 bases and J dropped 7; count of bases not matched to a gene: 12. Germline CDR1 SGHTA, CDR2 FQGNSA. The CDR3 loop spans 16 amino acids. The CDR3 nucleotides are TGTGCCAGCAGCCCCCTTAGGACTAGCGAAAGGAATGAGCAGTTCTTC. This translates into CASSPLRTSERNEQFF.

This chain joins TRBV28 and TRBJ2-7; 8 bases are a match to TRBD1. The V segment lost 4 bases and the J segment 3 bases; nucleotides outside the gene matches: 8. Germline V lookup: CDR1 MDHEN, CDR2 SYDVKM. The CDR3 has 15 amino acids. CDR3 nucleotides: TGTGCCAGCAGTTCAAACTTCGACAGGGGCTACGAGCAGTACTTC. Translating it yields CASSSNFDRGYEQYF.

This sequence joins TRBV19 and TRBJ2-7; TRBD1 matches 11 bases. Trimming cost V 5 bases and J 4 bases; bases outside gene matches: 1. CDR3 length: 13 residues. The germline gives CDR1 LNHDA, CDR2 SQIVND (reference sequence). The CDR3 bases are TGTGCCAGTAGTGGGACAGGGGGTTACGAGCAGTACTTC. It codes for CASSGTGGYEQYF.

The CDR3 region is CAITSGGSGADTQYF. The CDR3 DNA sequence: TGTGCCATCACTAGCGGGGGCTCCGGGGCAGATACGCAGTATTTT. The chain joins TRBV10-3 to TRBJ2-3, with 10 positions matching TRBD2. Germline CDR1 ENHRY, CDR2 SYGVKD. After removal of 7 bases from V and 4 bases from J, the junction contained 8 bases not matched to a gene. The CDR3 consists of 15 residues.

The V call is TRBV7-9, the J call TRBJ1-4; D is possibly TRBD1 (5 bases). The CDR3 consists of 16 residues. CDR1 is SEHNR, CDR2 FQNEAQ, per germline (reference sequence). V was clipped by 6 bases and J by 0 bases, with 14 bases between them. The chain's CDR3 is CASSQRGGATNEKLFF. Here the CDR3 DNA reads TGTGCCAGCAGTCAAAGGGGAGGAGCAACTAATGAAAAACTGTTTTTT.

This rearrangement joins TRBV28 to TRBJ2-1; TRBD1 matches 7 bases. From germline, CDR1 is MDHEN and CDR2 SYDVKM. V dropped 5 bases and J dropped 12; count of bases not matched to a gene: 13. This CDR3 has 14 amino acids. As DNA, the CDR3 is TGTGCCAGCAGTATCGGGGACAGCTTACGGTCGCAGTTCTTC. This translates into CASSIGDSLRSQFF. Looking up the rest from reference TRBV28 and TRBJ2-1 gives the full variable domain: DVKVTQSSRYLVKRTGEKVFLECVQDMDHENMFWYRQDPGLGLRLIYFSYDVKMKEKGDIPEGYSVSREKKERFSLILESASTNQTSMYLCASSIGDSLRSQFFGPGTRLTVL.

The chain carries TRBV7-3 and TRBJ2-1; 7 bases match TRBD2. V was pared by 0 bases and J by 0 bases, with 5 bases of the junction left unmatched. Germline V gene lookup returns CDR1 SGHTA and CDR2 FQGTGA. The CDR3 is 17 amino acids. CDR3 sequence reads: CASSLTGGVSSYNEQFF. In DNA form, the CDR3 reads TGTGCCAGCAGCTTAACGGGGGGGGTAAGCTCCTACAATGAGCAGTTCTTC.

V gene TRBV27 combines with J gene TRBJ2-5, with no clear D. V lost 4 bases and J 2 bases, leaving 8 bases between the germline ends. Per the germline V gene, CDR1 is MNHEY and CDR2 is SMNVEV (reference sequence). This CDR3 comprises 13 residues. CDR3 sequence: CASSSTQQETQYF. Written as DNA, the CDR3 is TGTGCCAGCAGTTCTACCCAACAAGAGACCCAGTACTTC.

The chain recombines TRBV10-3 with TRBJ2-6; tentatively, D is TRBD1 (6 bases). This CDR3 has 16 residues. The V end was cut by 6 bases, the J end by 0 bases, with 12 bases between. Germline V gene sequence: CDR1 ENHRY, CDR2 SYGVKD. CDR3 in amino acids: CAISPGQTSGANVLTF. The CDR3 DNA is TGTGCCATCAGCCCCGGACAGACCTCTGGGGCCAACGTCCTGACTTTC.

This clone was detected a few times. This chain connects TRBV7-9 to TRBJ1-6; D gene ambiguous. The CDR3 extends over 17 amino acids. Trimming stripped 5 bases from V and 5 bases from J, with 19 bases between. CDR1 and CDR2 from the germline V gene are SEHNR and FQNEAQ (reference sequence). The chain's CDR3 is CASSKFTNPKHNSPLHF. CDR3 DNA sequence: TGTGCCAGCAGCAAATTCACAAACCCCAAACATAATTCACCCCTCCACTTT.

The genes are TRBV30 and TRBJ1-6; maybe TRBD1 (6 bases). CDR1 is GTSNPN and CDR2 is SVGIG in the germline V gene (reference sequence). V dropped 0 bases and J dropped 9 bases, with 18 bases sitting between them. The CDR3 sequence is 16 residues long. The CDR3 DNA sequence: TGTGCCTGGAGTGTACGGGCGGGGGCGAGAACTTCACCCCTCCACTTT. Protein sequence: CAWSVRAGARTSPLHF.

This chain joins TRBV21-1 and TRBJ2-1; the listed D gene, TRBD1, was not tested against the DNA. TRBV21-1 is noted as a pseudogene. CDR3 length: 19 amino acids. CDR3 region: CASSKPQSTDRGSYNEQFF. DNA for the CDR3: TGTGCCAGCAGCAAGCCACAAAGCACGGACAGGGGGAGCTACAATGAGCAGTTCTTC.

This clone appeared a single time. This chain connects TRBV28 to TRBJ1-2, with 8 bases lining up with TRBD1. Trimming at V came to 6 bases and at J to 4 bases, leaving 7 bases not matched to a gene. From germline, CDR1 is MDHEN and CDR2 SYDVKM. The CDR3 is 14 residues long. The CDR3 DNA sequence: TGTGCCAGCAGGCCTCCGGGACAGGTCTATGGCTACACCTTC. Protein: CASRPPGQVYGYTF.

The rearrangement uses TRBV4-2 and TRBJ2-1, with 10 bases aligning to TRBD2. V shed 0 bases and J 4 bases; nucleotides not matched to a gene: 6. Germline-derived CDR1 and CDR2 are LGHNA and YNFKEQ. The CDR3 extends over 17 amino acids. CDR3 sequence reads: CASSQEAAGLAYNEQFF. The CDR3 DNA is TGTGCCAGCAGCCAAGAGGCGGCGGGACTAGCGTACAATGAGCAGTTCTTC.

J is TRBJ2-3 and V is TRBV2, with TRBD2 identical over 11 bases. CDR3 length equals 15 residues. Germline V lookup: CDR1 SNHLY, CDR2 FYNNEI. V was clipped by 6 bases and J by 7 bases; unmatched bases: 9. The CDR3 here is CASRVTSGGLHTQYF. The CDR3 DNA sequence: TGTGCCAGCAGGGTTACTAGCGGGGGTCTCCATACGCAGTATTTT.

This clone turned up a few times. The V and J genes are TRBV9 and TRBJ2-3; perhaps TRBD1 as D (6 bases). With 0 bases removed from V and 6 bases from J, the gap between germline ends came to 14 bases. This CDR3 has 15 residues. Germline CDR1 reads SGDLS; CDR2 reads YYNGEE. The CDR3 nucleotides read TGTGCCAGCAGCGTAGTAGGGGGAGCCCCGGATACGCAGTATTTT. It is translated as CASSVVGGAPDTQYF.

The V and J genes are TRBV11-3 and TRBJ2-3, with D perhaps TRBD1 (5 bases). The CDR3 sequence is 13 residues long. Between the trimmed V and J ends, which lost 5 bases and 6 bases, there was a span of 12 bases. Germline V gene data show CDR1 as SGHNT and CDR2 as YENEEA. Here the CDR3 DNA reads TGTGCCAGCAGCCCACAGGTGGGGGATACGCAGTATTTT. Translation gives CASSPQVGDTQYF.

The chain has TRBV27 and TRBJ1-5, with 9 nucleotides matching TRBD1. V was pared by 8 bases and J by 7 bases, with 9 bases of the junction left unmatched. In germline, CDR1 is MNHEY, CDR2 SMNVEV (reference sequence). The CDR3 consists of 14 residues. The CDR3 DNA sequence: TGTGCCAGCGGGGACAGGGTCAGAGGGCAGCCCCAGCATTTT. It yields the protein CASGDRVRGQPQHF.